Listed below are T cell receptor beta chains from one sample, sequenced in a study of neurological immune-mediated disorders. MiXCR was run by TCRdb on the 5' RACE reads, yielding one entry per CDR3 protein. The sample lists 27,000 or so distinct CDR3 sequences, 20% to 25% occurring once. The specimen was PBMCs. These receptor sequences come from a woman aged 55-69 years in good health. Both conserved end residues are part of each CDR3. D genes are given only for firm matches. A clone size is listed for some rows: how often the clone was seen (once, few, many), or a class if it is expanded.

J gene | V gene | CDR3 length | D gene | clone size | CDR3 protein | CDR3 DNA
TRBJ2-5 | TRBV5-5 | 14 | NA | many | CASSPRGREETQYF | TGTGCCAGCAGCCCTCGAGGGAGAGAGGAGACCCAGTACTTC
TRBJ1-2 | TRBV20-1 | 13 | NA | many | CSARDPRGYGYTF | TGCAGTGCTAGGGACCCTAGAGGCTATGGCTACACCTTC
TRBJ2-2 | TRBV15 | 17 | NA | many | CATSHTDGLRATGELFF | TGTGCCACCAGCCATACGGACGGCCTGAGGGCCACCGGGGAGCTGTTTTTT
TRBJ2-5 | TRBV7-2 | 13 | NA | many | CASSPVVGETQYF | TGTGCCAGCAGCCCAGTCGTGGGGGAGACCCAGTACTTC
TRBJ2-1 | TRBV20-1 | 12 | NA | many | CSARSRDNEQFF | TGCAGTGCTAGATCCAGGGACAATGAGCAGTTCTTC
TRBJ1-1 | TRBV5-1 | 14 | NA | medium-sized | CASSLGGDLGEAFF | TGCGCCAGCAGCTTGGGAGGGGACTTGGGTGAAGCTTTCTTT
TRBJ2-1 | TRBV7-9 | 16 | NA | NA | CASNKPLSAPYSEQFF | TGTGCCAGCAACAAACCCCTTAGCGCACCCTACAGTGAGCAGTTCTTC
TRBJ1-2 | TRBV7-6 | 16 | NA | many | CASSLDGGRVNYGYTF | TGTGCCAGCAGCTTAGATGGCGGGAGGGTTAACTATGGCTACACCTTC
TRBJ2-7 | TRBV10-3 | 15 | NA | NA | CAISESTPPRAQQYF | TGTGCCATCAGTGAGTCGACGCCGCCCCGGGCTCAGCAGTACTTC
TRBJ2-7 | TRBV12-3/TRBV12-4 | 15 | NA | NA | CASSQSGQSSYEQYF | TGTGCCAGCAGTCAGAGCGGGCAGAGCTCCTACGAGCAGTACTTC
TRBJ2-3 | TRBV7-7 | 13 | NA | many | CASSQGAGDTQYF | TGTGCTAGCAGCCAGGGCGCTGGAGATACGCAGTATTTT
TRBJ2-5 | TRBV20-1 | 17 | NA | NA | CIARRDPRGRRSETRYF | TGCATCGCTAGAAGGGACCCCAGGGGGAGGAGGTCAGAGACCCGGTACTTC
TRBJ2-7 | TRBV5-1 | 15 | TRBD1 | many | CASNKAGTETYEQYF | TGCGCCAGCAACAAAGCCGGGACAGAGACCTACGAGCAGTACTTC
TRBJ2-2 | TRBV20-1 | 14 | TRBD2 | few | CSASSGSGTGELFF | TGCAGTGCTAGTAGCGGGAGCGGCACCGGGGAGCTGTTTTTT
TRBJ2-6 | TRBV14 | 19 | TRBD1 | many | CASSKNRRGQPSGANVLTF | TGTGCCAGCAGCAAAAATCGAAGGGGACAGCCCTCTGGGGCCAACGTCCTGACTTTC
TRBJ1-3 | TRBV4-2 | 15 | NA | many | CASSQVWATGNTIYF | TGTGCCAGCAGCCAAGTCTGGGCCACTGGAAACACCATATATTTT
TRBJ2-5 | TRBV15 | 14 | NA | NA | CATSRDGSGETQYF | TGTGCCACCAGCAGAGATGGGAGTGGAGAGACCCAGTACTTC
TRBJ2-7 | TRBV12-3/TRBV12-4 | 13 | NA | NA | CASARQENYEQYF | TGTGCCTCCGCGAGACAGGAGAACTACGAGCAGTACTTC
TRBJ2-5 | TRBV20-1 | 16 | TRBD1 | NA | CSARDPGTGSMETQYF | TGCAGTGCTAGAGATCCCGGGACAGGGTCTATGGAGACCCAGTACTTC
TRBJ2-1 | TRBV5-1 | 15 | NA | many | CASSLEQGQGNEQFF | TGCGCCAGCAGCTTGGAACAGGGTCAAGGCAATGAGCAGTTCTTC
TRBJ2-7 | TRBV27 | 11 | NA | many | CASSISYEQYF | TGTGCCAGCAGTATATCCTACGAGCAGTACTTC
TRBJ2-7 | TRBV20-1 | 11 | NA | NA | CSAGEVYEQYF | TGCAGTGCTGGGGAGGTCTACGAGCAGTACTTC
TRBJ2-2 | TRBV5-1 | 16 | TRBD2 | many | CASSLRSGGVTGELFF | TGCGCCAGCAGCCTACGGAGCGGGGGGGTAACCGGGGAGCTGTTTTTT
TRBJ2-5 | TRBV20-1 | 17 | NA | many | CSAREPIRLRGLETQYF | TGCAGTGCTAGAGAACCAATTCGGCTCAGGGGTCTGGAGACCCAGTACTTC
TRBJ2-7 | TRBV5-1 | 16 | TRBD1 | NA | CASSLNPTGRVNEQYF | TGCGCCAGCAGCTTAAACCCGACAGGGCGAGTGAACGAGCAGTACTTC
TRBJ1-1 | TRBV28 | 14 | NA | many | CASSRDIRNTEAFF | TGTGCCAGCAGTCGGGACATACGGAACACTGAAGCTTTCTTT
TRBJ2-4 | TRBV19 | 17 | NA | NA | CASSIAGYRVAKNIQYF | TGTGCCAGTAGTATAGCCGGGTACAGAGTAGCCAAAAACATTCAGTACTTC
TRBJ2-1 | TRBV2 | 16 | TRBD2 | many | CASSESRTSSYNEQFF | TGTGCCAGCAGTGAATCCCGGACTAGCAGCTACAATGAGCAGTTCTTC
TRBJ2-2 | TRBV7-2 | 14 | TRBD1 | many | CASSRQGATGELFF | TGTGCCAGCAGCCGACAGGGGGCGACCGGGGAGCTGTTTTTT
TRBJ1-1 | TRBV6-2/TRBV6-3 | 14 | NA | NA | CSSNRGGGGTEAFF | TGTTCTAGCAACCGTGGGGGAGGCGGCACTGAAGCTTTCTTT
TRBJ2-3 | TRBV5-1 | 16 | TRBD2 | NA | CASSLDPGLAGWEQYF | TGCGCCAGCAGCTTGGATCCGGGACTAGCGGGATGGGAACAGTATTTT
TRBJ1-2 | TRBV7-9 | 11 | TRBD1 | NA | CVIRQGHGHTF | TGTGTCATCAGACAGGGACATGGCCACACCTTC
TRBJ2-5 | TRBV12-3/TRBV12-4 | 13 | NA | many | CASSFRQGGTQYF | TGTGCCAGCAGTTTTAGACAGGGAGGGACCCAGTACTTC
TRBJ1-4 | TRBV3-1 | 13 | NA | many | CASSQAGDEKLFF | TGTGCCAGCAGCCAAGCGGGGGATGAAAAACTGTTTTTT
TRBJ1-2 | TRBV30 | 13 | TRBD1 | NA | CAWSDDRGPGYTF | TGTGCCTGGAGTGACGACAGGGGGCCTGGCTACACCTTC
TRBJ2-1 | TRBV12-3/TRBV12-4 | 15 | TRBD2 | many | CASSLIEREGQGQFF | TGTGCCAGCAGTTTAATTGAGCGGGAGGGCCAGGGGCAGTTCTTC
TRBJ2-2 | TRBV5-1 | 14 | NA | few | CASNRDAKTGELFF | TGCGCCAGCAACCGGGACGCCAAAACCGGGGAGCTGTTTTTT
TRBJ1-2 | TRBV6-6 | 14 | TRBD1 | many | CASSFGTEPIGYTF | TGTGCCAGCAGTTTTGGGACAGAGCCGATAGGCTACACCTTC
TRBJ1-2 | TRBV9 | 15 | NA | many | CASSVAETYNYGYTF | TGTGCCAGCAGCGTAGCCGAGACGTACAACTATGGCTACACCTTC
TRBJ2-7 | TRBV18 | 13 | TRBD1 | many | CASSRQGTPEQYF | TGTGCCAGCTCCCGACAGGGAACCCCCGAGCAGTACTTC
TRBJ1-1 | TRBV25-1 | 14 | NA | NA | CALRGQGRDTEAFF | TGTGCCCTCCGGGGGCAGGGAAGGGACACTGAAGCTTTCTTT